One sample yielded the 12 T cell receptor beta chains listed below, sequenced in a study of cytomegalovirus exposure and HLA in healthy donors (dated by TCRdb to about 2017). Preparation of the library involved the immunoSEQ multiplex PCR assay. The multiplex PCR relied on a mix of 60 forward primers for TCR Vbeta segments and 13 reverse primers for TCR Jbeta segments. Imported from immuneACCESS, the table was reduced by TCRdb to in-frame sequences with V and J called. These copies leave out some clones; in studies compared against another copy, an unresolved V gene accounts for under half, and the cause of the remainder is not known. This sample has 120,000 to 150,000 clones in its table, and about 61% of those were observed once. Around 1.9% of the sample rests with the top ten. The source material was PBMCs. Source of these receptors: a male donor in good health and CMV-seronegative.

The rearrangement links TRBV9 to TRBJ2-5; 8 positions match TRBD2. V lost 3 bases to trimming and J lost 2 bases; unmatched junction nucleotides: 6. CDR1 is SGDLS and CDR2 is YYNGEE in the germline V gene. The CDR3 is made up of 15 amino acids. In DNA form, the CDR3 reads TGTGCCAGCAGCGAGGGGACTAGTGTACAAGAGACCCAGTACTTC. Residues: CASSEGTSVQETQYF.

The gene calls are TRBV5-1 and TRBJ1-1; D remains ambiguous. V lost 9 bases and J 0 bases, leaving 18 bases between the germline ends. This CDR3 contains 15 residues. Per germline, CDR1 SGHRS and CDR2 YFSETQ. Here the CDR3 reads CATSAGNALNTEAFF. CDR3 DNA sequence: TGCGCCACCTCGGCGGGGAATGCTTTGAACACTGAAGCTTTCTTT. Complete variable domain (other parts from reference TRBV5-1 and TRBJ1-1): KAGVTQTPRYLIKTRGQQVTLSCSPISGHRSVSWYQQTPGQGLQFLFEYFSETQRNKGNFPGRFSGRQFSNSRSEMNVSTLELGDSALYLCATSAGNALNTEAFFGQGTRLTVV.

The chain combines TRBV5-4 with TRBJ2-1, with 12 bases identical to TRBD2. Trimming removed 4 bases from V and 15 bases from J; junction bases left unmatched: 17. This CDR3 has 16 residues. Looked up from germline, CDR1 is SGHNT and CDR2 is YYREEE (reference sequence). This CDR3 is CASSLPTSGGQHRPFF. The DNA for the CDR3 is TGTGCCAGCAGCCTACCGACTAGCGGGGGACAACATCGTCCGTTCTTC.

This rearrangement joins TRBV2 to TRBJ1-5; possible D gene TRBD1, 6 bases. Per germline, CDR1 SNHLY and CDR2 FYNNEI. Deletions cut 2 bases from V and 7 bases from J, with 12 bases between. The CDR3 has 14 residues. CDR3 amino acids: CASSERRGYQPQHF. In DNA, the CDR3 is TGTGCCAGCAGTGAACGCAGGGGATACCAGCCCCAGCATTTT.

The J gene is TRBJ2-3, the V gene TRBV19; 9 bases match TRBD2. After removal of 3 bases from V and 6 bases from J, the junction contained 4 bases not matched to a gene. This CDR3 is 14 amino acids long. The germline CDR1 and CDR2 sequences are LNHDA and SQIVND (reference sequence). The CDR3 loop reads CASSIGTSSDTQYF. The CDR3 DNA follows: TGTGCCAGTAGTATTGGGACTAGCTCGGATACGCAGTATTTT.

J is TRBJ2-7 and V is TRBV2; the D gene is possibly TRBD2 (6 bases). There are 12 residues in the CDR3. Trimming stripped 6 bases from V and 6 bases from J, with 12 bases between. CDR1 is SNHLY, CDR2 FYNNEI, per germline. The CDR3 coding sequence is TGTGCCAGCAGGACCACCGGGGGCGAGCAGTACTTC. Amino acids: CASRTTGGEQYF.

A few counts support this clone. V is TRBV19 and J is TRBJ1-1; D may be TRBD1 (6 bases). The length of the CDR3 is 16 residues. Trimming shortened V by 6 bases and J by 3 bases, and 20 bases separated the two germline ends. Germline V CDR1 and CDR2: LNHDA, SQIVND (reference sequence). CDR3 amino acids: CASSSGARAMDTEAFF. The CDR3 nucleotides are TGTGCCAGTAGCTCAGGGGCGAGGGCGATGGACACTGAAGCTTTCTTT. The full variable domain, completed using reference TRBV19 and TRBJ1-1, is DGGITQSPKYLFRKEGQNVTLSCEQNLNHDAMYWYRQDPGQGLRLIYYSQIVNDFQKGDIAEGYSVSREKKESFPLTVTSAQKNPTAFYLCASSSGARAMDTEAFFGQGTRLTVV.

There are a few counts of this clone. This chain links TRBV7-9 with TRBJ2-1; 11 bases are a match to TRBD2. The V segment lost 6 bases and the J segment 4 bases; nucleotides outside the gene matches: 5. CDR1 and CDR2 (germline): SEHNR, FQNEAQ (reference sequence). The CDR3 runs to 15 residues. CDR3: CASRQLAGVYNEQFF. The CDR3 nucleotides are TGTGCCAGCAGGCAACTAGCGGGGGTGTACAATGAGCAGTTCTTC.

This clone was detected only a few times. The chain has TRBV30 and TRBJ2-7; weak D call: TRBD1 (6 bases). CDR3 length: 14 residues. Trimming stripped 0 bases from V and 5 bases from J, with 14 bases between. In germline, CDR1 is GTSNPN, CDR2 SVGIG (reference sequence). Here the CDR3 DNA reads TGTGCCTGGAGTGTTGGGGCAGGGGTAAACGAGCAGTACTTC. This translates into CAWSVGAGVNEQYF.

The V gene is TRBV2, the J gene TRBJ1-6; 10 bases line up with TRBD1. Germline assignment: CDR1 SNHLY and CDR2 FYNNEI. With V trimmed by 6 bases and J by 2 bases, 4 bases remained unmatched. CDR3 length equals 16 residues. The CDR3 here is CASRGTGATYNSPLHF. The CDR3 bases are TGTGCCAGCAGAGGGACAGGGGCGACCTATAATTCACCCCTCCACTTT.

The chain is built from TRBV28 and TRBJ1-4, with D possibly TRBD1 on 5 matching bases. This CDR3 spans 15 amino acids. CDR1 and CDR2 from the germline V gene are MDHEN and SYDVKM. Trimming stripped 5 bases from V and 5 bases from J, with 15 bases between. The CDR3 DNA reads as TGTGCCAGCAGTCCTCCCGAGGGGAGGAATGAAAAACTGTTTTTT. Amino acids: CASSPPEGRNEKLFF.

The J gene is TRBJ1-4, the V gene TRBV7-8; D perhaps matches TRBD1 (5 bases). V was pared by 6 bases and J by 5 bases, with 16 bases between. Germline CDR1 is SGHVS and CDR2 is FQNEAQ. The CDR3 loop spans 15 amino acids. CDR3: CASSPGGDANEKLFF. The CDR3 bases are TGTGCCAGCAGTCCGGGGGGGGACGCAAATGAAAAACTGTTTTTT.